These T cell receptor beta chains were read from a single sample in a study of T cell responses to AZD1222 COVID-19 vaccine. Sequencing used immunoSEQ multiplex PCR; TCRdb keeps in-frame clones, though not all of them. The sample includes 100,000 to 150,000 clones, just over 85% of them seen just once. This sample comprised peripheral blood, obtained on day 0 of AZD1222 vaccination. Every receptor here comes from an adult in good health. Both conserved end residues are part of each CDR3. The D gene is left open where the match is weak. Where a row states a size, it is once, few, many or the class of an expanded clone; other rows omit it.

TRBJ2-1	TRBV14	TRBD1	-	TGTGCCAGCAGCCTACAAATACCTTGGACAGGAAATGAGCAGTTCTTC	CASSLQIPWTGNEQFF
TRBJ1-5	TRBV18	-	-	TGTGCCAGCTCACCCAGTCAAGGGGGTGGCAATCAGCCCCAGCATTTT	CASSPSQGGGNQPQHF
TRBJ2-7	TRBV11-2	-	-	TGTGCCAGCAGCCCCTACTCAGGCTACGAGCAGTACTTC	CASSPYSGYEQYF
TRBJ2-3	TRBV6-6	-	-	TGTGCCAGCAGTCCCACGGGGGCTCCCCCTTACACAGATACGCAGTATTTT	CASSPTGAPPYTDTQYF
TRBJ1-1	TRBV6-5	-	-	TGTGCCAGCGCCATTGGGGGGACGCTCGACACTGAAGCTTTCTTT	CASAIGGTLDTEAFF
TRBJ1-6	TRBV19	-	-	TGTGCCAGTAGTATTTTGGGGTCGGATTCACCCCTCCACTTT	CASSILGSDSPLHF
TRBJ2-7	TRBV5-5	-	-	TGTGCCAGCAGCCCTGATCCGAACCCTTCGAGCGAGCAGTACTTC	CASSPDPNPSSEQYF
TRBJ2-3	TRBV24-1	-	-	TGTGCCACCAGTGCCTTACAGGGCGGCACAGATACGCAGTATTTT	CATSALQGGTDTQYF
TRBJ2-7	TRBV10-3	TRBD2	-	TGTGCCATCAGTGAGTCGACGGCAGCGGGGGCGGGGGAGCAGTACTTC	CAISESTAAGAGEQYF
TRBJ2-3	TRBV12-1	-	-	TGTGCCAGCAGCTCCGGGACAGCGAGCACAGATACGCAGTATTTT	CASSSGTASTDTQYF
TRBJ1-6	TRBV30	-	-	TGTGCCTGGAGCTGGACAGACTCTAATTCACCCCTCCACTTT	CAWSWTDSNSPLHF
TRBJ2-1	TRBV5-1	TRBD2	-	TGCGCCAGCAGCATGACCGTAGCGGGGTTAAATGAGCAGTTCTTC	CASSMTVAGLNEQFF
TRBJ1-5	TRBV28	-	once	TGTGCCAGCATCTCTTCGCCAGCTAGGACCCAGCATTTT	CASISSPARTQHF
TRBJ2-7	TRBV3-1/TRBV3-2	-	few	TGTGCCAGCAGCCGGAGCTCCTACGAGCAGTACTTC	CASSRSSYEQYF
TRBJ1-6	TRBV21-1	-	-	TGTCCCAGCACCCCCCCAGGACTGGGGGGCTCACCCCTCCACTTT	CPSTPPGLGGSPLHF
TRBJ1-5	TRBV5-6	TRBD1	once	TGTGCCAGCAGCTCTCCCCGGGACAGGGGTGATCAGCCCCAGCATTTT	CASSSPRDRGDQPQHF
TRBJ1-1	TRBV7-9	TRBD1	-	TGTGCCAGCGGCTCGACAGGGGTGAGTGAAGCTTTCTTT	CASGSTGVSEAFF
TRBJ1-3	TRBV19	-	-	TGTGCCAGTAGTATTGGGGGAGGGACCTCCTCTGGAAACACCATATATTTT	CASSIGGGTSSGNTIYF
TRBJ1-4	TRBV20-1	TRBD1	-	TGCAGTGCCCCCAAACCGGGACAGGTGATTTTT	CSAPKPGQVIF
TRBJ2-2	TRBV11-3	-	few	TGTGCCAGCAGCTTAGAAGACGGGGAGCTGTTTTTT	CASSLEDGELFF
TRBJ2-1	TRBV3-1/TRBV3-2	-	-	TGTGCCAGCAGGTTGGGACCAAGCTCCTACAATGAGCAGTTCTTC	CASRLGPSSYNEQFF
TRBJ1-2	TRBV28	TRBD1	-	TGTGCCAGCAGTCCCACCCCAGGGGGCGCGGAAGGCTACACCTTC	CASSPTPGGAEGYTF
TRBJ1-1	TRBV7-3	-	-	TGTGCCAGCAGCTTACGGATGAACACTGAAGCTTTCTTT	CASSLRMNTEAFF
TRBJ1-5	TRBV19	-	-	TGTGCCAGTATGTATGGGGGGCTGGGCAATCAGCCCCAGCATTTT	CASMYGGLGNQPQHF
TRBJ2-7	TRBV3-1/TRBV3-2	TRBD1	few	TGTGCCAGCAGCCAAGAAAGAGCTATGGGACAGGAGGGGATCGACGAGCAGTACTTC	CASSQERAMGQEGIDEQYF
TRBJ2-1	TRBV11-2	TRBD2	-	TGTGCCAGCAGCATACTAGCGGGGGCCAACAATGAGCAGTTCTTC	CASSILAGANNEQFF
TRBJ1-2	TRBV7-9	TRBD1	-	TGTGCCAGCAGCTTAGCCGGGACAGGGAACTATGGCTACACCTTC	CASSLAGTGNYGYTF
TRBJ1-4	TRBV7-2	-	-	TGTGCCAGCAGCTCACGACCTGACTTCCCAGCAGAAGAAAAACTGTTTTTT	CASSSRPDFPAEEKLFF
TRBJ1-1	TRBV7-9	-	once	TGTGCCAGCACCCCCCCGGGGATATCGAACACTGAAGCTTTCTTT	CASTPPGISNTEAFF
TRBJ2-1	TRBV10-1	-	-	TGCGCCAGCAGTGAGTCGGGGCTAAATGAGCAGTTCTTC	CASSESGLNEQFF
TRBJ1-1	TRBV15	TRBD1	once	TGTGCCACCAGCAGAGATAGAACAGGGGAGGGGGTAAACACTGAAGCTTTCTTT	CATSRDRTGEGVNTEAFF
TRBJ2-1	TRBV28	TRBD2	-	TGTGCCAGCAGTTCCGGGACTAGCGGCCCCAAGAGCTCCTACAATGAGCAGTTCTTC	CASSSGTSGPKSSYNEQFF
TRBJ2-3	TRBV5-1	TRBD1	-	TGCGCCAGCAGCTCGACAGGGGGTAAGGGGGATACGCAGTATTTT	CASSSTGGKGDTQYF
TRBJ1-3	TRBV19	-	-	TGTGCCAGTAGGAACTCTGGAAACACCATATATTTT	CASRNSGNTIYF
TRBJ2-4	TRBV11-3	-	-	TGTGCCAGCAGCTTAGGGTGGGCAGGTGGCAAAAACATTCAGTACTTC	CASSLGWAGGKNIQYF
TRBJ2-7	TRBV7-6	-	-	TGTGCCAGCAGCTTAAGTCCGCTATACGAGCAGTACTTC	CASSLSPLYEQYF
TRBJ1-5	TRBV6-5	-	-	TGTGCCAGCGGGCCAGCCTATAGCAATCAGCCCCAGCATTTT	CASGPAYSNQPQHF
TRBJ1-5	TRBV6-5	-	-	TGTGCCAGCAGTAGGTTAGGGGTCAATCAGCCCCAGCATTTT	CASSRLGVNQPQHF
TRBJ1-6	TRBV18	-	-	TGTGCCAGCTCACCGGGGACGTTTACAAGCTCCTATAATTCACCCCTCCACTTT	CASSPGTFTSSYNSPLHF
TRBJ2-3	TRBV5-6	-	-	TGTGCCAGCAGCTTGACTAGCACAGATACGCAGTATTTT	CASSLTSTDTQYF
TRBJ1-2	TRBV6-5	-	-	TGTGCCAGCAGTTATCAGGGGAACTATGGCTACACCTTC	CASSYQGNYGYTF
TRBJ1-6	TRBV28	-	-	TGTGCCAGCAGTTCAGGGATTCCTTCACCCCTCCACTTT	CASSSGIPSPLHF
TRBJ1-4	TRBV19	TRBD1	few	TGTGCCAGTAGGGCCGGGACAGGGGGCCGCGCCGGAGAAAAACTGTTTTTT	CASRAGTGGRAGEKLFF
TRBJ2-2	TRBV7-2	TRBD1	-	TGTGCCAGCAGCTCGACCCCCGGGACAGGTTACGGGGAGCTGTTTTTT	CASSSTPGTGYGELFF
TRBJ1-1	TRBV3-1/TRBV3-2	-	-	TGTGCCAGCAGCTCCAGACAGGTCACTGAAGCTTTCTTT	CASSSRQVTEAFF
TRBJ1-1	TRBV6-5	-	-	TGTGCCAGCAGTTATGAGAGGAACACTGAAGCTTTCTTT	CASSYERNTEAFF
TRBJ2-5	TRBV10-3	-	few	TGTGCCATCAGTGAGAGAGGGGAAGAGACCCAGTACTTC	CAISERGEETQYF
TRBJ1-2	TRBV6-5	-	-	TGTGCCTTAACAGGGACTCGGGGCTACACCTTC	CALTGTRGYTF
TRBJ1-4	TRBV3-1/TRBV3-2	-	-	TGTGCCAGCAGCTCTCCCTCGGGCCGGAATGAAAAACTGTTTTTT	CASSSPSGRNEKLFF
TRBJ1-4	TRBV2	-	-	TGTGCCAGCAGTGAAAGGACAACCCCTAATGAAAAACTGTTTTTT	CASSERTTPNEKLFF
TRBJ1-2	TRBV7-2	TRBD1	-	TGTGCCAGCAGCCCAACCTCCGCTGCTCCGGGACAGGGGAGAAGTGGCTACACCTTC	CASSPTSAAPGQGRSGYTF
TRBJ2-7	TRBV6-5	-	once	TGTGCCAGCAGTTTCAGGGGATTAGAAAACGAGCAGTACTTC	CASSFRGLENEQYF
TRBJ1-4	TRBV2	-	-	TGTGCCAGCAGTGAAGGGCGGACTAATGAAAAACTGTTTTTT	CASSEGRTNEKLFF
TRBJ1-2	TRBV7-2	-	-	TGTGCCAGCAGCTTATATCAAATTAACTATGGCTACACCTTC	CASSLYQINYGYTF
TRBJ1-2	TRBV7-2	-	-	TGTGCCAGCAATCCCCGCCTCCTGCCGGGCTACACCTTC	CASNPRLLPGYTF
TRBJ1-2	TRBV5-1	TRBD1	-	TGCGCCAGCAGCTTAAATTCTCCCGGGACAGGGGGCGTCTACACCTTC	CASSLNSPGTGGVYTF
TRBJ1-5	TRBV7-8	-	-	TGTGCCAGCAGCTCCCGGCTGAACAGTAATCAGCCCCAGCATTTT	CASSSRLNSNQPQHF